The 23 T cell receptor beta chains below come from one sample, sequenced in a study of blood T cell repertoires in COVID-19. TCRdb keeps only in-frame clones here, not all; method: immunoSEQ multiplex PCR. The sample consists of 150,000 to 200,000 clones, approximately 82% of them appearing once. Sequences were obtained from PBMCs or T cells enriched from blood (not recorded which). The source of these receptors is a woman in her fifties or sixties in a cohort exposed to, infected with or recovered from COVID-19 (not recorded which).

The chain joins TRBV9 to TRBJ1-1, with D perhaps matching TRBD1 (5 bases). The CDR3 consists of 13 residues. The germline V gene encodes CDR1 SGDLS and CDR2 YYNGEE. V lost 7 bases to trimming and J lost 1 base, with 11 bases between them. The CDR3 here is CASSLGANTEAFF. CDR3 coding DNA: TGTGCCAGCTCGCTAGGGGCGAACACTGAAGCTTTCTTT.

The chain is built from TRBV4-2 and TRBJ1-2, with no clear D. CDR3 length: 13 amino acids. Deletions cut 1 base from V and 2 bases from J, with 5 bases between. The V gene's germline CDR1 is LGHNA and CDR2 YNFKEQ. The CDR3 nucleotides are TGTGCCAGCAGCCAAGGACTAAACTATGGCTACACCTTC. Protein sequence: CASSQGLNYGYTF.

V gene TRBV2 combines with J gene TRBJ2-1; 7 nucleotides agree with TRBD1. With 6 bases clipped from V and 5 bases from J, the junction kept 10 bases outside the gene matches. Germline V gene data show CDR1 as SNHLY and CDR2 as FYNNEI. There are 15 residues in the CDR3. This chain's CDR3 is CASSLGQPANNEQFF. CDR3 nucleotides: TGTGCCAGCAGCCTGGGACAGCCAGCCAACAATGAGCAGTTCTTC.

The V gene is TRBV7-9, the J gene TRBJ2-3; D is possibly TRBD1 (6 bases). The CDR3 consists of 15 residues. CDR1 is SEHNR and CDR2 is FQNEAQ in the germline V gene (reference sequence). V was shortened by 10 bases and J by 2 bases, with 19 bases between the two germline ends. CDR3: CAITPGAFPTDTQYF. The DNA for the CDR3 is TGTGCCATCACCCCAGGGGCTTTTCCCACAGATACGCAGTATTTT.

In its sample, this clone was seen once. This chain joins TRBV29-1 and TRBJ1-2, with D perhaps matching TRBD1 (6 bases). Trimming stripped 3 bases from V and 3 bases from J, with 11 bases between. This CDR3 is 13 amino acids long. Germline-derived CDR1 and CDR2 are SQVTM and ANQGSEA. CDR3 region: CSVDGQGHYGYTF. The CDR3 bases are TGCAGCGTTGATGGGCAGGGGCACTATGGCTACACCTTC. Looking up the rest from reference TRBV29-1 and TRBJ1-2 gives the full variable domain: SAVISQKPSRDICQRGTSLTIQCQVDSQVTMMFWYRQQPGQSLTLIATANQGSEATYESGFVIDKFPISRPNLTFSTLTVSNMSPEDSSIYLCSVDGQGHYGYTFGSGTRLTVV.

DNA for the CDR3: TGTGCCAGCAGCTTAAGCGGGGGCTATATGGATGAGCAGTTCTTC. Protein sequence: CASSLSGGYMDEQFF. The rearrangement links TRBV11-2 to TRBJ2-1; 8 positions match TRBD2. Germline lookup yields CDR1 SGHAT and CDR2 FQNNGV. The CDR3 sequence is 15 residues long. J was trimmed by 8 bases and V by 2 bases; bases with no gene match: 8.

The CDR3 nucleotides read TGTGCCAGCTCACCCGTAGCGGGAGGGTTCACCAATGAGCAGTTCTTC. It codes for CASSPVAGGFTNEQFF. V and J are TRBV18 and TRBJ2-1, with TRBD2 matching 11 bases. CDR1 and CDR2 from the germline V gene are KGHSH and LQKENI. The J segment lost 6 bases and the V segment lost 3 bases, leaving 7 bases of the junction unmatched. The CDR3 totals 16 residues. Full variable domain (remainder filled in from reference TRBV18 and TRBJ2-1): NAGVMQNPRHLVRRRGQEARLRCSPMKGHSHVYWYRQLPEEGLKFMVYLQKENIIDESGMPKERFSAEFPKEGPSILRIQQVVRGDSAAYFCASSPVAGGFTNEQFFGPGTRLTVL.

Comment on this clone: The sample holds other DNA sequences that translate to the same CDR3. In DNA, the CDR3 is TGTGCCAGCTCACCGGAGCAGTCGAACACTGAAGCTTTCTTT. Its translation: CASSPEQSNTEAFF. This chain connects TRBV18 to TRBJ1-1; D not resolved. Trimming removed 3 bases at V and 1 base at J, with 9 bases between. This CDR3 contains 14 residues. CDR1 is KGHSH, CDR2 LQKENI, per germline.

CDR3 bases: TGCGCCAGCAGTGGACGCGGGGGTGGGGGTAATGAAAAACTGTTTTTT. Amino acid sequence: CASSGRGGGGNEKLFF. The gene calls are TRBV10-1 and TRBJ1-4; maybe TRBD1 (5 bases). The V gene's germline CDR1 is WNHNN and CDR2 SYGVQD (reference sequence). The CDR3 sequence is 16 residues long. Trimming cost V 4 bases and J 4 bases, with 16 bases left between them.

The CDR3 nucleotides read TGTGCCAGCAGTCAACCTCTCAGACAGGGGAGCGGCACTGAAGCTTTCTTT. Protein: CASSQPLRQGSGTEAFF. J is TRBJ1-1 and V is TRBV6-6, with 8 bases identical to TRBD1. The germline V gene encodes CDR1 MNHNY and CDR2 SVGAGI (reference sequence). The CDR3 length is 17 residues. J gave up 4 bases and V 5 bases, and 15 bases lay outside the gene matches.

The chain uses TRBV5-6 and TRBJ2-7; D is unresolved. This CDR3 contains 12 residues. V was cut by 2 bases and J by 5 bases, with 8 bases left in between. CDR1 SGHDT and CDR2 YYEEEE come from the germline V gene. This chain's CDR3 is CASSFLRNEQYF. The CDR3 DNA reads as TGTGCCAGCAGCTTCCTCAGGAACGAGCAGTACTTC.

V usage is TRBV6-1 and J usage is TRBJ2-5; possible D gene TRBD2, 6 bases. V lost 2 bases and J lost 1, with 11 bases in between. The germline CDR1 and CDR2 sequences are MNHNS and SASEGT. The CDR3 runs to 15 residues. DNA of the CDR3: TGTGCCAGCAGTGAAACTTTCGGGGGCCAAGAGACCCAGTACTTC. Amino acids: CASSETFGGQETQYF.

The rearrangement uses TRBV7-3 and TRBJ2-5; unclear D gene. Germline V CDR1 and CDR2: SGHTA, FQGTGA. V was clipped by 3 bases and J by 4 bases, with 9 bases between them. The CDR3 extends over 13 amino acids. The CDR3 loop reads CASSFVTGETQYF. CDR3 nucleotides: TGTGCCAGCAGCTTTGTCACCGGAGAGACCCAGTACTTC. The variable domain in full, completed from reference TRBV7-3 and TRBJ2-5, reads GAGVSQTPSNKVTEKGKYVELRCDPISGHTALYWYRQSLGQGPEFLIYFQGTGAADDSGLPNDRFFAVRPEGSVSTLKIQRTERGDSAVYLCASSFVTGETQYFGPGTRLLVL.

V usage is TRBV9 and J usage is TRBJ2-7; 7 nucleotides line up with TRBD1. The CDR3 covers 14 residues. Germline-derived CDR1 and CDR2 are SGDLS and YYNGEE. Germline trimming cut 0 bases from V and 2 bases from J; bases unmatched to any gene: 2. The CDR3 protein is CASSVGQGPYEQYF. CDR3 bases: TGTGCCAGCAGCGTAGGACAGGGTCCCTACGAGCAGTACTTC.

The chain recombines TRBV13 with TRBJ2-7, with a tentative D call TRBD1 (5 bases). V shed 2 bases and J shed 4 bases, with 9 bases lying between them. The V gene's germline CDR1 is PRHDT and CDR2 FYEKMQ (reference sequence). The CDR3 has 13 residues. Written as DNA, the CDR3 is TGTGCCAGCAGCTTAAGCAGGGCTTACGAGCAGTACTTC. Amino acid sequence: CASSLSRAYEQYF.

The chain is built from TRBV5-5 and TRBJ2-2; TRBD2 aligns across 9 bases. Germline V gene lookup returns CDR1 SGHKS and CDR2 YYEKEE (reference sequence). This CDR3 comprises 20 residues. V shed 1 base, J shed 6 bases, and the junction held 19 bases outside the gene matches. CDR3 coding DNA: TGTGCCAGCAGCTTGAGGATGAACACCTATATAGCGGGAGTGCCCGGGGAGCTGTTTTTT. It specifies CASSLRMNTYIAGVPGELFF.

The rearrangement links TRBV19 to TRBJ2-7; 9 positions agree with TRBD1. The CDR3 spans 14 residues. Germline assignment: CDR1 LNHDA and CDR2 SQIVND (reference sequence). V was clipped by 6 bases and J by 3 bases; unmatched bases: 6. CDR3 bases: TGTGCCAGTAGACCACAGGGGGCCCACTACGAGCAGTACTTC. This encodes CASRPQGAHYEQYF.

The gene calls are TRBV28 and TRBJ1-5; the D gene is possibly TRBD1 (5 bases). The V gene lost 8 bases and the J gene lost 5 bases, with 19 bases spanning the gap. Germline V gene data show CDR1 as MDHEN and CDR2 as SYDVKM. This CDR3 is built from 15 residues. DNA of the CDR3: TGTGCCAGCTCCACCCCCGCCGGGGACTATCAGCCCCAGCATTTT. Residues: CASSTPAGDYQPQHF.

The J gene is TRBJ2-1, the V gene TRBV4-1; 7 bases map to TRBD2. With 4 bases clipped from V and 1 base from J, the junction kept 4 bases outside the gene matches. The CDR3 covers 15 residues. CDR1 and CDR2 from the germline V gene are MGHRA and YSYEKL. CDR3 coding DNA: TGCGCCAGCAGCCTTTGGCGGGAGTCCTACAATGAGCAGTTCTTC. It codes for CASSLWRESYNEQFF.

The rearrangement joins TRBV5-4 to TRBJ2-1; TRBD2 matches 11 bases. With V trimmed by 3 bases and J by 8 bases, 10 bases remained unmatched. CDR3 length: 16 amino acids. Germline V CDR1 and CDR2: SGHNT, YYREEE (reference sequence). The CDR3: CASSSLAGGQGDEQFF. Written as DNA, the CDR3 is TGTGCCAGCAGCTCATTAGCGGGGGGGCAGGGCGATGAGCAGTTCTTC. Drawing the rest from reference TRBV5-4 and TRBJ2-1, the complete variable domain is ETGVTQSPTHLIKTRGQQVTLRCSSQSGHNTVSWYQQALGQGPQFIFQYYREEENGRGNFPPRFSGLQFPNYSSELNVNALELDDSALYLCASSSLAGGQGDEQFFGPGTRLTVL.

CDR3 in amino acids: CASTAVSGGNQPQHF. The CDR3 DNA follows: TGTGCCAGCACCGCAGTATCAGGGGGCAATCAGCCCCAGCATTTT. V is TRBV28 and J is TRBJ1-5; tentative D call: TRBD1 (6 bases). V was pared by 7 bases and J by 2 bases, with 15 bases between. The CDR3 extends over 15 amino acids. Germline V CDR1 and CDR2: MDHEN, SYDVKM.

The rearrangement links TRBV5-6 to TRBJ1-1, with D hard to call. This CDR3 is built from 14 residues. V lost 1 base and J lost 2, with 9 bases in between. CDR1 and CDR2 from the germline V gene are SGHDT and YYEEEE. The CDR3, as DNA: TGTGCCAGCAGCTTGAAAGCAGGAAACACTGAAGCTTTCTTT. This sequence encodes CASSLKAGNTEAFF.

V and J are TRBV7-2 and TRBJ1-1; 8 bases align to TRBD1. Germline CDR1 SGHTA, CDR2 FQGNSA. The CDR3 has 17 amino acids. The ends lost 8 bases at V and 1 base at J; junction bases unmatched: 15. CDR3 residues: CASFPGVGQGKNTEAFF. DNA for the CDR3: TGTGCCAGCTTCCCGGGCGTAGGACAGGGCAAGAACACTGAAGCTTTCTTT.